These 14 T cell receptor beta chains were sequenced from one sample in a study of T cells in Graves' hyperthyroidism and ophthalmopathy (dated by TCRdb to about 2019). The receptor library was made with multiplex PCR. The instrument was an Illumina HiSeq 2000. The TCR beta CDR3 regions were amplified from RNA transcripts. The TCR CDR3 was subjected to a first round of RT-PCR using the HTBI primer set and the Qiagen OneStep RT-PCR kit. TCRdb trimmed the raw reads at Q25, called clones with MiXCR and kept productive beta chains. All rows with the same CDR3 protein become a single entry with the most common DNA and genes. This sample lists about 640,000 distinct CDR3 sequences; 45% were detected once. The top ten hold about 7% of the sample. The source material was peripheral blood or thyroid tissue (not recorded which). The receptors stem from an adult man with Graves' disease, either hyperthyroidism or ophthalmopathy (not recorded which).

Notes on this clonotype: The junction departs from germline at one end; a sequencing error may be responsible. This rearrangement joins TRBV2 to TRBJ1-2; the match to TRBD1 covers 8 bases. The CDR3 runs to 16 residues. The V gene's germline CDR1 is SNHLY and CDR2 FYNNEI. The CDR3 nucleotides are TGTGCCAGCAGTGGGTCGCTTTGGGAAGCCGGGACAGGCTTCACCTTC. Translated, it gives CASSGSLWEAGTGFTF.

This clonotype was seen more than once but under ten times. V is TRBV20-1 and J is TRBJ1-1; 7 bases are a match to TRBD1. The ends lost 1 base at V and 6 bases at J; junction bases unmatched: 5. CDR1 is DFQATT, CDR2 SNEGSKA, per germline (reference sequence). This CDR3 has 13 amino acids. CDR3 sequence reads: CSARGQGKAEAFF. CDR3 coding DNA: TGCAGTGCTAGAGGACAGGGTAAGGCTGAAGCTTTCTTT.

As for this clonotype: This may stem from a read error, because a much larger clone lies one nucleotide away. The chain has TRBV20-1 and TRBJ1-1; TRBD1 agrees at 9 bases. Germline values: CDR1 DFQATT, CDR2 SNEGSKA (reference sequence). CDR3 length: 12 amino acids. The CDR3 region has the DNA TGCGGTGCTAGAGGGACAGGGAGTGAAGCTTTCTTT. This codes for CGARGTGSEAFF.

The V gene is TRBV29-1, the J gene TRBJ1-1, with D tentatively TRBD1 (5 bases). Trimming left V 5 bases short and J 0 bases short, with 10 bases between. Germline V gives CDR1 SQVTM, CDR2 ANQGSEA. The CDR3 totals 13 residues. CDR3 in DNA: TGCAGCGTTAAGGACATTATGAACACTGAAGCTTTCTTT. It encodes CSVKDIMNTEAFF. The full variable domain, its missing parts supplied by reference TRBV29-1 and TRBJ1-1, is SAVISQKPSRDICQRGTSLTIQCQVDSQVTMMFWYRQQPGQSLTLIATANQGSEATYESGFVIDKFPISRPNLTFSTLTVSNMSPEDSSIYLCSVKDIMNTEAFFGQGTRLTVV.

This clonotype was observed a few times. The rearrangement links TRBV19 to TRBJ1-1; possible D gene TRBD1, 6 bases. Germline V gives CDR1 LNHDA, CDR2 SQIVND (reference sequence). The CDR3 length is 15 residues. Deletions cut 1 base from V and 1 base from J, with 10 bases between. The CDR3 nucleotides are TGTGCCAGTAGTATAGTTGGGGGCGCGAACACTGAAGCTTTCTTT. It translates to CASSIVGGANTEAFF. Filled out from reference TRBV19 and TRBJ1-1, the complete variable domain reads DGGITQSPKYLFRKEGQNVTLSCEQNLNHDAMYWYRQDPGQGLRLIYYSQIVNDFQKGDIAEGYSVSREKKESFPLTVTSAQKNPTAFYLCASSIVGGANTEAFFGQGTRLTVV.

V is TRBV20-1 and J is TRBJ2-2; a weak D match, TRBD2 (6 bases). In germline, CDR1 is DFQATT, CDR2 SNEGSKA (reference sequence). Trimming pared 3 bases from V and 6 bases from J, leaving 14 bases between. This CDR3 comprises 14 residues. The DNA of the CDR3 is TGCAGTGCTAGTGACTTCAGGGAGGCCGGGGAGCTGTTTTTT. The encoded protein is CSASDFREAGELFF.

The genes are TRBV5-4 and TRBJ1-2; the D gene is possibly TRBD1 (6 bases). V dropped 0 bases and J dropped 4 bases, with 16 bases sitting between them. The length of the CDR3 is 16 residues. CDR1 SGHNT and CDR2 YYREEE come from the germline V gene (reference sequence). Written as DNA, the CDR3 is TGTGCCAGCAGCTTGGTGTCCAGGGGTTCTCGCTATGGCTACACCTTC. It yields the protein CASSLVSRGSRYGYTF.

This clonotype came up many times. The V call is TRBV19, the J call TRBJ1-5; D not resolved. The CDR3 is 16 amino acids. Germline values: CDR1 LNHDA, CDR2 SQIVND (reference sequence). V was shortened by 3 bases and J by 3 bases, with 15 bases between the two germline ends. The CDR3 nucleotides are TGTGCCAGTAGTATTAGTAAGGGAACGGACAATCAGCCCCAGCATTTT. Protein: CASSISKGTDNQPQHF.

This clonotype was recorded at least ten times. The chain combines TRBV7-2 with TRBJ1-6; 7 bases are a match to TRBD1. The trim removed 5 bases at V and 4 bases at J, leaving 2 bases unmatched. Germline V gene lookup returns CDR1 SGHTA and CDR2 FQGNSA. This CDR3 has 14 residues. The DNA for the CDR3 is TGTGCCAGCAGCGACAGGGATTATAATTCACCCCTCCACTTT. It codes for CASSDRDYNSPLHF.

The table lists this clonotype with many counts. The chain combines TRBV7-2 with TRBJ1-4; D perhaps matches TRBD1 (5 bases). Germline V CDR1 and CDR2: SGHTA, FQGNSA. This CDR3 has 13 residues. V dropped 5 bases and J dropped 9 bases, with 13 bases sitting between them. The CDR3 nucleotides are TGTGCCAGCAGCCAAGGGACGTCGAAAAAACTGTTTTTT. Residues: CASSQGTSKKLFF.

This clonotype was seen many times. In DNA, the CDR3 is TGTGCCAGCAGCCAAGTGGGAAGGGGAGCTTTCTTT. Translating it yields CASSQVGRGAFF. The chain recombines TRBV14 with TRBJ1-1; a possible D gene is TRBD1 (5 bases). Germline V gene sequence: CDR1 SGHDN, CDR2 FVKESK. CDR3 length: 12 amino acids. The V and J ends lost 1 base and 10 bases respectively, with 10 bases between them.

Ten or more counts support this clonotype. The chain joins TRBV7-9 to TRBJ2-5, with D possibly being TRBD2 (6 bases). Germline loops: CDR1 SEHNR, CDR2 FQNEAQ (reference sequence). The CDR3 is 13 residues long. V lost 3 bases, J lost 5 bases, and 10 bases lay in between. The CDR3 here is CASSFSAGETQYF. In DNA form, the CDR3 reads TGTGCCAGCAGCTTCTCTGCGGGGGAGACCCAGTACTTC. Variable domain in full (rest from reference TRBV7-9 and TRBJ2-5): DTGVSQNPRHKITKRGQNVTFRCDPISEHNRLYWYRQTLGQGPEFLTYFQNEAQLEKSRLLSDRFSAERPKGSFSTLEIQRTEQGDSAMYLCASSFSAGETQYFGPGTRLLVL.

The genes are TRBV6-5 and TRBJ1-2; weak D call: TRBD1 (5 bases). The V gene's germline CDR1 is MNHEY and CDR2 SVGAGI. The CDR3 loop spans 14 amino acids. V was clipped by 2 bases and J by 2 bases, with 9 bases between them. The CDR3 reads CASSYHDSNYGYTF. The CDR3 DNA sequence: TGTGCCAGCAGTTACCACGACAGCAACTATGGCTACACCTTC.

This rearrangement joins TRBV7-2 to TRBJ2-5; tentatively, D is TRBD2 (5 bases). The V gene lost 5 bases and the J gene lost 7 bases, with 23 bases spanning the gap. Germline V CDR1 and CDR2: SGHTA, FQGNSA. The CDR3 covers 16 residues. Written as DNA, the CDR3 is TGTGCCAGCAGCAGCTACACTCCGGAGCCTGAGGGGACCCAGTACTTC. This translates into CASSSYTPEPEGTQYF.